This T cell receptor (beta chain) stems from a study of monozygotic twins with inflammatory bowel disease. Study-level findings and limits: Among T cells, the various subtypes were not distinguishable.

TCRdb re-called the 5' RACE reads, yielding one record per CDR3 amino acid sequence without DNA. The table for this sample gives approximately 400,000 distinct CDR3 sequences. Germline CDR1 is LNHDA and CDR2 is SQIVND (reference sequence). The CDR3 has 15 residues. In regard to this clonotype: Its matching antigen is unknown.

Collection yielded approximately 2.5 ml of blood per donor. V gene TRBV19 combines with J gene TRBJ2-1; TCRdb's assignment of TRBD2 cannot be checked, as there is no DNA. This clonotype was sampled from a human donor with ulcerative colitis or Crohn's disease, or a healthy co-twin of an affected twin (not recorded which). The sequenced sample was blood. CDR3 loop: CASSILTGRGNEQFF. The variable domain in full, completed from reference TRBV19 and TRBJ2-1, reads DGGITQSPKYLFRKEGQNVTLSCEQNLNHDAMYWYRQDPGQGLRLIYYSQIVNDFQKGDIAEGYSVSREKKESFPLTVTSAQKNPTAFYLCASSILTGRGNEQFFGPGTRLTVL.